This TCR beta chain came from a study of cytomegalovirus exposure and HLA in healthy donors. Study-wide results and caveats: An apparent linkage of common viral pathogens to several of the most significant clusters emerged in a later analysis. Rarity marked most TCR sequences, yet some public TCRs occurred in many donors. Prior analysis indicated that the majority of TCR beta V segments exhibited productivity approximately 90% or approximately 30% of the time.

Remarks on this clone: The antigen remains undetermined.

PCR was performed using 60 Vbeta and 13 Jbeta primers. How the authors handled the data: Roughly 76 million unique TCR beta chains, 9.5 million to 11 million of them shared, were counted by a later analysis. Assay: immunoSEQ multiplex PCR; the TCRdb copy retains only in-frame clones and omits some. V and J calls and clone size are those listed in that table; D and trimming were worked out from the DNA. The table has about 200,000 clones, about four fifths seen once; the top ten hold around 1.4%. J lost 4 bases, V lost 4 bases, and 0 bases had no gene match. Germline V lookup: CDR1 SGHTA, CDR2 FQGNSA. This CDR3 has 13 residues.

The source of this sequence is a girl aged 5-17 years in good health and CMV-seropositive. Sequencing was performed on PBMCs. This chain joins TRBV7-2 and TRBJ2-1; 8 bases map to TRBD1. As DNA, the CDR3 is TGTGCCAGCAGCTGGACAGGGTACAATGAGCAGTTCTTC. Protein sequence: CASSWTGYNEQFF.